A selection of T cell receptor beta chains follows, all from one sample in a study of blood T cell repertoires in COVID-19. Sequencing was performed with immunoSEQ multiplex PCR; in TCRdb, only in-frame clones are kept and a portion is missing. This sample has some 170,000 clones, with over 80% found just once. The source material was peripheral blood. All receptors come from a woman in her 70s with acute or convalescent COVID-19. CDR3s include the opening cysteine and the closing phenylalanine or tryptophan. A D gene is named only where the DNA matches it firmly. Clone size is given for some rows only: seen once, a few or many times, or a class if the clone is expanded.

size	J	D	V	DNA	CDR3
-	TRBJ2-7	TRBD1	TRBV6-5	TGTGCCAGCAGCCGGGACAGGGGTTTAAACGAGCAGTACTTC	CASSRDRGLNEQYF
-	TRBJ2-2	-	TRBV5-1	TGCGCCAGCAGCTTCCCCACAGACACCGGGGAGCTGTTTTTT	CASSFPTDTGELFF
-	TRBJ2-3	-	TRBV2	TGTGCCAGCAGGACCGGGACTCTCTTAGGGGATACGCAGTATTTT	CASRTGTLLGDTQYF
-	TRBJ2-2	-	TRBV7-2	TGTGCCAGCAGCCCCGACCGGGTTCGGCAGACCGGGGAGCTGTTTTTT	CASSPDRVRQTGELFF
-	TRBJ2-5	-	TRBV6-5	TGTGCCAGCGAGCTGTACCAAGAGACCCAGTACTTC	CASELYQETQYF
once	TRBJ2-3	TRBD1	TRBV19	TGTGCCAGTAGTACTACGGGACAGGGGGTTGGCACAGATACGCAGTATTTT	CASSTTGQGVGTDTQYF
-	TRBJ2-1	-	TRBV29-1	TGCAGCGTTCCCGGACAGAGCTCCTACAATGAGCAGTTCTTC	CSVPGQSSYNEQFF
-	TRBJ2-2	-	TRBV6-5	TGTGCCAGCAGTCTCGACGGGGGTGGAACCGGGGAGCTGTTTTTT	CASSLDGGGTGELFF
-	TRBJ1-1	-	TRBV10-3	TGTGCCATCAGTGAGTCCTTCAGGGGGAACACTGAAGCTTTCTTT	CAISESFRGNTEAFF
-	TRBJ2-7	-	TRBV5-5	TGTGCCAGCAGCTTGGTGCCGGGGGACTTACCATACGAGCAGTACTTC	CASSLVPGDLPYEQYF
-	TRBJ2-7	-	TRBV3-1/TRBV3-2	TGTGCCAGCAGCCAAGACCCGCTTAGAGCCGAGCAGTACTTC	CASSQDPLRAEQYF
-	TRBJ2-1	TRBD1	TRBV19	TGTGCCAGTAGTATACAGGGGGCCTACAATGAGCAGTTCTTC	CASSIQGAYNEQFF
-	TRBJ2-1	TRBD2	TRBV7-8	TGTGCCAGCAGCCCAGTGTGGACTAGCGGGAGCTCCTACAATGAGCAGTTCTTC	CASSPVWTSGSSYNEQFF
once	TRBJ1-5	-	TRBV6-5	TGTGCCAGCAGTAGAGAGATGAGAGATCAGCCCCAGCATTTT	CASSREMRDQPQHF
-	TRBJ2-7	TRBD1	TRBV10-3	TGTGCCGCGAACCGACAGGGACACGAGCAGTACTTC	CAANRQGHEQYF
-	TRBJ2-3	-	TRBV4-1	TGCGCCAGCAGTCCACCGGGGATACGAGATACGCAGTATTTT	CASSPPGIRDTQYF
-	TRBJ2-1	TRBD2	TRBV3-1/TRBV3-2	TGTGCCAGCAGCACGACTGGGGGAGGGTGGTACAATGAGCAGTTCTTC	CASSTTGGGWYNEQFF
-	TRBJ2-3	-	TRBV2	TGTGCCAGCAGTGAAGGGGGGCCGGTGACAGATACGCAGTATTTT	CASSEGGPVTDTQYF
-	TRBJ2-3	-	TRBV6-5	TGTGCCAGCAGACGAGCCTCTGGAGATACGCAGTATTTT	CASRRASGDTQYF
once	TRBJ1-2	-	TRBV6-2/TRBV6-3	TGTGCCAGCAGTTACGGTCGGGGATTTGAAGGCTACACCTTC	CASSYGRGFEGYTF
-	TRBJ1-1	TRBD1	TRBV5-1	TGCGCCAGCAGGTTGGGGGACAGGGGCCGGGGTACTGAAGCTTTCTTT	CASRLGDRGRGTEAFF
-	TRBJ2-5	TRBD1	TRBV11-2	TGTGCCAGCAGCTCCTCGACAGGGAAGGGAGAGACCCAGTACTTC	CASSSSTGKGETQYF
once	TRBJ1-1	-	TRBV7-2	TGTGCCAGCAGCCTATGGACAGTCCCCCCAATGAACACTGAAGCTTTCTTT	CASSLWTVPPMNTEAFF
-	TRBJ1-2	-	TRBV15	TGTGCCACCAGCAGAGATCGGCACAGCTATGGCTACACCTTC	CATSRDRHSYGYTF
-	TRBJ1-2	TRBD1	TRBV9	TGTGCCAGCAGCGTAGCGGGGACAGGTCATTTGGGAACCTATGGCTACACCTTC	CASSVAGTGHLGTYGYTF
-	TRBJ1-1	TRBD1	TRBV6-5	TGTGCCAGCAGTACCTACAGGGGGAACACTGAAGCTTTCTTT	CASSTYRGNTEAFF
once	TRBJ1-4	-	TRBV21-1	TGTGCCAGCAGTTCCCTCCCGGCACAGGGGGATGAAAAACTGTTTTTT	CASSSLPAQGDEKLFF
few	TRBJ2-1	TRBD2	TRBV4-1	TGCGCCAGCAGTTCTAGACTAGCTGTAAATGAGCAGTTCTTC	CASSSRLAVNEQFF
-	TRBJ1-4	-	TRBV28	TGTGCCAGCAGTTCAACCTTTTGGGGAAGCGGCGGTGAAAAACTGTTTTTT	CASSSTFWGSGGEKLFF
few	TRBJ2-7	-	TRBV7-2	TGTGCCAGCAGCTTAGGGCAGGGGACCGAGCAGTACTTC	CASSLGQGTEQYF
-	TRBJ2-1	TRBD2	TRBV29-1	TGCAGCGTTGGCGACGGGAGGGCCGGGAACAATGAGCAGTTCTTC	CSVGDGRAGNNEQFF
-	TRBJ1-2	TRBD1	TRBV5-4	TGTGCCAGCAGCTTGCGTGTGATAGGGGGCGAAGGCTACACCTTC	CASSLRVIGGEGYTF
-	TRBJ1-1	-	TRBV6-6	TGTGCCAGCAGTTACTCTCAGGACACTGAAGCTTTCTTT	CASSYSQDTEAFF
-	TRBJ1-3	-	TRBV3-1/TRBV3-2	TGTGCCAGCAGCCACCCGACAGGAAGAAACACCATATATTTT	CASSHPTGRNTIYF
-	TRBJ1-2	-	TRBV18	TGTGCCAGCTCACCGGGCGGGAAGCACTATGGCTACACCTTC	CASSPGGKHYGYTF
-	TRBJ1-2	-	TRBV28	TGTGCCAGCAGTCTGTCCGGCCCTTCGGAGCGAGGCTACACCTTC	CASSLSGPSERGYTF
-	TRBJ1-2	-	TRBV6-5	TGTGCCAGCAGTTATTCCAAGGCGGGTACCTTC	CASSYSKAGTF
-	TRBJ1-2	-	TRBV9	TGTGCCAGCAGCCTACGGCGGGGCTATGGCTACACCTTC	CASSLRRGYGYTF
-	TRBJ1-6	-	TRBV4-3	TGCGCCAGCAGCCAAGAGGGGGGACTGTCAGGTTCACCCCTCCACTTT	CASSQEGGLSGSPLHF
-	TRBJ2-1	TRBD1	TRBV6-6	TGTGCCACCGACAACAGGGGTGGGAACAATGAGCAGTTCTTC	CATDNRGGNNEQFF
-	TRBJ2-7	TRBD2	TRBV4-1	TGCGCCAGCAGCCAAGAGGGACTAGCGGGAGGCCGGGGTTACGAGCAGTACTTC	CASSQEGLAGGRGYEQYF
-	TRBJ1-3	-	TRBV19	TGTGCCAGTAGTATAGACGAGGGCTCTGGAAACACCATATATTTT	CASSIDEGSGNTIYF
-	TRBJ2-1	TRBD1	TRBV4-3	TGCGCCAGCAGCCTCTCGATAGACAGGGTCTACAATGAGCAGTTCTTC	CASSLSIDRVYNEQFF
-	TRBJ2-7	TRBD1	TRBV6-1	TGTGCCAGCAGTGAACCGGGACAGGGGAGATACGAGCAGTACTTC	CASSEPGQGRYEQYF
-	TRBJ2-3	-	TRBV29-1	TGCAGCGTTGAACGGGATAGCACAGATACGCAGTATTTT	CSVERDSTDTQYF
-	TRBJ1-1	-	TRBV6-5	TGTGCCGCCAGCCTCGTGGCAGGGAACACTGAAGCTTTCTTT	CAASLVAGNTEAFF
-	TRBJ1-6	-	TRBV6-6	TGTGCCAGCAGCCCGCCTTCGGCAGGGGTCAATTCACCCCTCCACTTT	CASSPPSAGVNSPLHF
-	TRBJ2-7	-	TRBV7-2	TGTGCCAGCAGCAGACCAGGGGTCTACGAGCAGTACTTC	CASSRPGVYEQYF
-	TRBJ1-3	TRBD1	TRBV7-2	TGTGCCAGCAGCTCGGGACAGAACTCTGGAAACACCATATATTTT	CASSSGQNSGNTIYF
-	TRBJ2-7	-	TRBV3-1/TRBV3-2	TGTGCCAGCAGCCATGACAGGCGGTACGAGCAGTACTTC	CASSHDRRYEQYF
-	TRBJ2-1	TRBD2	TRBV7-8	TGTGCCAGCAGCTATAGCGGGAGCCTTTCCAATGAGCAGTTCTTC	CASSYSGSLSNEQFF
-	TRBJ1-3	-	TRBV30	TGTGCCTGGGATGAGGGCAGGGGCAGAAACACCATATATTTT	CAWDEGRGRNTIYF
-	TRBJ2-1	-	TRBV19	TGTGCCAGTAGCCGCCCTGGGGCCTCCTACAATGAGCAGTTCTTC	CASSRPGASYNEQFF
-	TRBJ2-7	TRBD1	TRBV9	TGTGCCAGCAGCTTAGGACAGGGGGCGAGAGAGCAGTACTTC	CASSLGQGAREQYF
-	TRBJ2-5	-	TRBV5-1	TGCGCCAGCAGCGGGGGGGCTGATCAAGAGACCCAGTACTTC	CASSGGADQETQYF
-	TRBJ2-5	-	TRBV28	TGTGCCAGCAGTCGCCCGGGACACCCCGCCCAAGAGACCCAGTACTTC	CASSRPGHPAQETQYF
-	TRBJ1-6	-	TRBV24-1	TGTGCCACCAGTGATCGGACACCTAATTCACCCCTCCACTTT	CATSDRTPNSPLHF
-	TRBJ2-3	TRBD2	TRBV11-2	TGTGCCAGCAGCCTTAGGGCTAGCGGGATCACAGATACGCAGTATTTT	CASSLRASGITDTQYF
-	TRBJ2-3	TRBD1	TRBV4-1	TGCGCCAGCAGCCAACCCGACAGGGTGAGGTTGGATACGCAGTATTTT	CASSQPDRVRLDTQYF